Listed below are T cell receptor beta chains from one sample, sequenced in a study of blood T cell repertoires in COVID-19. Clones were read by immunoSEQ multiplex PCR, and TCRdb kept only the in-frame ones, dropping some. The data contain about 59,000 clones, around nine tenths of them seen just once; the ten biggest clones take up about 17%. The sample taken for sequencing was peripheral blood. These TCRs come from a man at least 80 years old with acute or convalescent COVID-19. CDR3s include the opening cysteine and the closing phenylalanine or tryptophan. A D gene is named only where the DNA matches it firmly. Expanded clones are given a class, and other clones once, few, many or no size at all.

J | size | V | D | CDR3 | DNA
TRBJ2-5 | - | TRBV18 | - | CASSPYLKQAQETQYF | TGTGCCAGCTCACCGTATCTGAAACAGGCTCAAGAGACCCAGTACTTC
TRBJ2-1 | - | TRBV11-2 | TRBD2 | CASTLDGRRGFNEQFF | TGTGCCAGCACTCTAGATGGTCGGCGGGGGTTCAATGAGCAGTTCTTC
TRBJ2-3 | - | TRBV10-3 | - | CAISESRLTTDTQYF | TGTGCCATCAGTGAGTCGAGGCTAACCACAGATACGCAGTATTTT
TRBJ2-3 | - | TRBV14 | - | CASSQAGNTDTQYF | TGTGCCAGCAGCCAAGCGGGGAACACAGATACGCAGTATTTT
TRBJ2-5 | - | TRBV6-6 | - | CASSRPGQGGGETQYF | TGTGCCAGCAGTCGACCCGGACAGGGAGGGGGAGAGACCCAGTACTTC
TRBJ2-3 | - | TRBV10-3 | TRBD2 | CATAPSERGGDTQYF | TGTGCCACCGCCCCCTCTGAGCGGGGGGGAGATACGCAGTATTTT
TRBJ2-3 | - | TRBV5-1 | - | CASRQATDTQYF | TGCGCCAGCAGGCAGGCCACAGATACGCAGTATTTT
TRBJ1-2 | - | TRBV21-1 | - | CASSIDGNYGYTF | TGTGCCAGCAGCATTGACGGGAACTATGGCTACACCTTC
TRBJ1-5 | - | TRBV27 | - | CASSPARANEASNQPQHF | TGTGCCAGCAGTCCTGCCAGGGCGAACGAGGCTAGCAATCAGCCCCAGCATTTT
TRBJ2-5 | once | TRBV19 | TRBD1 | CASSINRGETQYF | TGTGCCAGTAGTATTAACAGGGGTGAGACCCAGTACTTC
TRBJ2-3 | - | TRBV6-1 | - | CASSDPQMTSTQYF | TGTGCCAGCAGTGATCCCCAAATGACTTCGACGCAGTATTTT
TRBJ2-1 | - | TRBV9 | - | CASNRESSYNEQFF | TGTGCCAGCAACAGAGAAAGCTCCTACAATGAGCAGTTCTTC
TRBJ2-3 | - | TRBV2 | - | CASSGGRITDTQYF | TGTGCCAGCAGTGGGGGGCGGATCACAGATACGCAGTATTTT
TRBJ2-7 | - | TRBV5-1 | TRBD1 | CASSLVTGENYEQYF | TGCGCCAGCAGCTTGGTTACAGGGGAAAACTACGAGCAGTACTTC
TRBJ2-5 | - | TRBV9 | TRBD2 | CASSAPRGGLETQYF | TGTGCCAGCAGCGCGCCCCGGGGGGGCCTTGAGACCCAGTACTTC
TRBJ1-2 | - | TRBV19 | TRBD1 | CASSIPGTGIGGYTF | TGTGCCAGTAGTATCCCCGGGACAGGGATAGGAGGCTACACCTTC
TRBJ2-5 | - | TRBV11-2 | TRBD2 | CASSSGTSGGIQETQYF | TGTGCCAGCAGCTCCGGGACTAGCGGGGGAATCCAAGAGACCCAGTACTTC
TRBJ2-7 | - | TRBV11-3 | TRBD1 | CASSRSAGGQYEQYF | TGTGCCAGCAGCCGATCGGCAGGGGGCCAATACGAGCAGTACTTC
TRBJ2-5 | - | TRBV30 | - | CAWSRLGGETQYF | TGTGCCTGGAGTCGCCTCGGCGGGGAGACCCAGTACTTC
TRBJ1-5 | few | TRBV18 | TRBD1 | CASSLTGASSNQPQHF | TGTGCCAGCTCATTAACAGGGGCGTCCAGCAATCAGCCCCAGCATTTT
TRBJ2-1 | - | TRBV7-9 | - | CASSLGAPTSSYNEQFF | TGTGCCAGCAGCTTAGGTGCGCCCACTAGCTCCTACAATGAGCAGTTCTTC
TRBJ2-7 | - | TRBV18 | TRBD1 | CASSPGTGDGQYF | TGTGCCAGCTCACCAGGGACAGGGGACGGACAGTACTTC
TRBJ2-3 | - | TRBV2 | - | CASSDPASTQYF | TGTGCCAGCAGTGATCCAGCTAGCACGCAGTATTTT
TRBJ1-1 | - | TRBV6-5 | - | CASSPLGRGFTEAFF | TGTGCCAGCAGTCCCCTCGGGAGGGGTTTTACTGAAGCTTTCTTT
TRBJ2-3 | few | TRBV9 | TRBD1 | CASSVGGTVRTDTQYF | TGTGCCAGCAGCGTAGGGGGGACAGTCCGCACAGATACGCAGTATTTT
TRBJ2-5 | - | TRBV12-3/TRBV12-4 | - | CASSRTTGETQYF | TGTGCCAGCAGCCGGACAACAGGGGAGACCCAGTACTTC
TRBJ2-2 | - | TRBV5-1 | - | CASSYRNRAELFF | TGCGCCAGCTCCTACAGGAACCGGGCGGAGCTGTTTTTT
TRBJ2-7 | - | TRBV5-1 | TRBD2 | CASSLGTSGPLSSYEQYF | TGCGCCAGCAGCTTGGGGACTAGCGGGCCCTTGAGCTCCTACGAGCAGTACTTC
TRBJ1-2 | once | TRBV28 | TRBD1 | CASSLQGAYGYTF | TGTGCCAGCAGTTTACAGGGGGCGTATGGCTACACCTTC
TRBJ2-7 | - | TRBV3-1/TRBV3-2 | TRBD1 | CASSQEGTGSEQYF | TGTGCCAGCAGCCAAGAAGGGACAGGGAGCGAGCAGTACTTC
TRBJ2-2 | - | TRBV5-4 | - | CASSLAGRSTGELFF | TGTGCCAGCAGCTTGGCTGGGAGGAGCACCGGGGAGCTGTTTTTT
TRBJ1-5 | - | TRBV5-1 | TRBD1 | CASRATGGNQPQHF | TGCGCCAGCAGAGCGACAGGGGGCAATCAGCCCCAGCATTTT
TRBJ1-2 | - | TRBV25-1 | - | CASSLTATDYTF | TGTGCCAGCAGTCTCACAGCAACCGACTACACCTTC
TRBJ2-1 | - | TRBV20-1 | - | CSAVGGGEQFF | TGCAGTGCTGTGGGTGGAGGAGAGCAGTTCTTC
TRBJ1-2 | - | TRBV12-3/TRBV12-4 | TRBD1 | CASSQTGVDGYTF | TGTGCCAGCAGCCAAACAGGGGTGGATGGCTACACCTTC
TRBJ2-3 | - | TRBV5-1 | TRBD2 | CASSLASGGLTDTQYF | TGCGCCAGCAGCTTGGCTAGCGGGGGCCTCACAGATACGCAGTATTTT
TRBJ1-2 | - | TRBV2 | - | CARALANNYGYTF | TGTGCCAGGGCACTAGCTAATAACTATGGCTACACCTTC
TRBJ2-3 | - | TRBV7-2 | TRBD2 | CASSLGLADPLPTDTQYF | TGTGCCAGCAGCTTAGGGCTAGCGGACCCTCTTCCTACAGATACGCAGTATTTT
TRBJ1-6 | few | TRBV6-2/TRBV6-3 | TRBD1 | CASSYRRTGGSPLHF | TGTGCCAGCAGTTACCGTAGGACAGGCGGTTCACCCCTCCACTTT
TRBJ1-1 | few | TRBV5-1 | - | CASSLGDLGTEAFF | TGCGCCAGCAGCTTGGGGGACTTGGGCACTGAAGCTTTCTTT
TRBJ2-1 | - | TRBV5-1 | - | CASSRQQNYNEQFF | TGCGCCAGCAGCCGACAGCAAAATTACAATGAGCAGTTCTTC
TRBJ1-3 | - | TRBV6-5 | TRBD1 | CASRKTGSSGNTIYF | TGTGCCAGCAGAAAGACAGGGAGCTCTGGAAACACCATATATTTT
TRBJ1-1 | few | TRBV5-1 | - | CASSLSGDTEAFF | TGCGCCAGCAGCTTGTCAGGGGACACTGAAGCTTTCTTT
TRBJ1-2 | - | TRBV28 | - | CASTPGGFDYGYTF | TGTGCCAGCACCCCCGGGGGTTTTGACTATGGCTACACCTTC
TRBJ2-7 | - | TRBV10-2 | TRBD2 | CASSGRRTSGYEQYF | TGCGCCAGCAGTGGAAGAAGGACTAGCGGGTACGAGCAGTACTTC
TRBJ2-7 | - | TRBV20-1 | - | CSASEVDEQYF | TGCAGTGCTTCGGAGGTCGACGAGCAGTACTTC
TRBJ2-5 | - | TRBV4-2 | TRBD1 | CASSQAGTGGGETQYF | TGTGCCAGCAGCCAGGCCGGGACAGGGGGCGGTGAGACCCAGTACTTC
TRBJ2-5 | - | TRBV7-8 | - | CASSSGKETQYF | TGTGCCAGCAGTTCAGGGAAAGAGACCCAGTACTTC
TRBJ2-1 | - | TRBV5-1 | TRBD1 | CASSPGTGALQQFF | TGCGCCAGCAGTCCCGGGACAGGGGCCCTCCAGCAGTTCTTC
TRBJ2-3 | - | TRBV7-9 | - | CASSLLLEGGTDTQYF | TGTGCCAGCAGCTTACTTCTGGAAGGGGGCACAGATACGCAGTATTTT
TRBJ1-2 | - | TRBV5-5 | - | CASSLPPGGGYGYTF | TGTGCCAGCAGCTTGCCCCCTGGGGGAGGCTATGGCTACACCTTC